The 21 T cell receptor beta chains below come from one sample, sequenced in a study of preoperative IRX-2 immunotherapy in early breast cancer. As to treatment: preoperative locoregional IRX-2 cytokine immunotherapy. The data were produced by immunoSEQ multiplex PCR, yet TCRdb's version contains in-frame clones alone and is incomplete. The sample lists roughly 43,000 clones; about 95% were seen once. Sample: tumor tissue, taken after IRX-2 immunotherapy. These receptors originate from a human donor with breast cancer.

The chain is built from TRBV11-2 and TRBJ2-3, with D unresolved. Trimming took off 0 bases at V and 0 bases at J, with 10 bases between the two ends. The CDR3 totals 16 residues. The germline CDR1 and CDR2 sequences are SGHAT and FQNNGV. CDR3 coding DNA: TGTGCCAGCAGCTTAGACTATTTGCGTAGCACAGATACGCAGTATTTT. It is translated as CASSLDYLRSTDTQYF.

The chain uses TRBV29-1 and TRBJ2-1, with D perhaps TRBD2 (7 bases). Germline V gene lookup returns CDR1 SQVTM and CDR2 ANQGSEA. V was clipped by 7 bases and J by 4 bases, with 20 bases between them. CDR3 length: 15 residues. This chain's CDR3 is CSGRVSGGGYNEQFF. CDR3 nucleotides: TGCAGCGGCCGGGTGTCGGGGGGCGGGTACAATGAGCAGTTCTTC.

The chain links TRBV7-9 to TRBJ2-1; D may be TRBD2 (6 bases). Trimming stripped 3 bases from V and 8 bases from J, with 17 bases between. The CDR3 extends over 15 amino acids. The V gene's germline CDR1 is SEHNR and CDR2 FQNEAQ (reference sequence). CDR3 DNA sequence: TGTGCCAGCAGCTTGGAGAGTATGACGGGGGATGAGCAGTTCTTC. It is translated as CASSLESMTGDEQFF.

The J gene is TRBJ2-7, the V gene TRBV6-6; D is possibly TRBD2 (5 bases). Per the germline V gene, CDR1 is MNHNY and CDR2 is SVGAGI (reference sequence). V shed 0 bases and J shed 2 bases, with 14 bases lying between them. The CDR3 has 16 residues. The CDR3 spells CASSYSKASQAYEQYF. The CDR3 DNA sequence: TGTGCCAGCAGTTACTCGAAGGCTAGCCAAGCCTACGAGCAGTACTTC.

This chain connects TRBV28 to TRBJ2-6, with D unresolved. Trimming took off 5 bases at V and 0 bases at J, with 11 bases between the two ends. The CDR3 covers 16 residues. Looked up from germline, CDR1 is MDHEN and CDR2 is SYDVKM. Here the CDR3 DNA reads TGTGCCAGCAGTCCACCCCGCGTCTCTGGGGCCAACGTCCTGACTTTC. Its translation: CASSPPRVSGANVLTF. Variable domain in full (rest from reference TRBV28 and TRBJ2-6): DVKVTQSSRYLVKRTGEKVFLECVQDMDHENMFWYRQDPGLGLRLIYFSYDVKMKEKGDIPEGYSVSREKKERFSLILESASTNQTSMYLCASSPPRVSGANVLTFGAGSRLTVL.

The rearrangement joins TRBV11-2 to TRBJ2-5, with D unresolved. The DNA end is more similar to TRBJ2-7, so the J call may be wrong. This CDR3 is 13 amino acids long. Germline-derived CDR1 and CDR2 are SGHAT and FQNNGV. The CDR3 bases are TGTGCCAGCAGCTTAGCGCCTGACTACGAGCAGTACTTC. It codes for CASSLAPDYEQYF.

The V call is TRBV13, the J call TRBJ2-5; maybe TRBD1 (6 bases). Germline CDR1 PRHDT, CDR2 FYEKMQ (reference sequence). Deletions cut 2 bases from V and 3 bases from J, with 13 bases between. This CDR3 comprises 15 residues. In nucleotides, the CDR3 is TGTGCCAGCAGCTTACACAGGGTGGGGGAAGAGACCCAGTACTTC. Translated: CASSLHRVGEETQYF.

The genes are TRBV5-1 and TRBJ1-6; 12 positions match TRBD1. The CDR3 consists of 19 residues. Germline trimming cut 3 bases from V and 2 bases from J; bases unmatched to any gene: 9. CDR1 is SGHRS and CDR2 is YFSETQ in the germline V gene. CDR3 sequence reads: CASSSPGQGAKTYNSPLHF. CDR3 bases: TGCGCCAGCAGCTCTCCGGGACAGGGGGCAAAGACCTATAATTCACCCCTCCACTTT.

V and J are TRBV23-1 and TRBJ1-2; possible D gene TRBD1, 5 bases. TRBV23-1 is an open reading frame, and its role is uncertain. The CDR3 sequence is 13 residues long. V dropped 9 bases and J dropped 7 bases, with 18 bases sitting between them. The CDR3: CARYYRSEGGYTF. In DNA form, the CDR3 reads TGCGCCAGATACTACAGGTCGGAGGGTGGCTACACCTTC.

This CDR3 reads CARKNRDRDLVSNQPQHF. The CDR3 nucleotides read TGTGCCAGGAAAAACCGGGACAGGGATCTCGTGAGCAATCAGCCCCAGCATTTT. J is TRBJ1-5 and V is TRBV27; 9 bases agree with TRBD1. V dropped 9 bases and J dropped 1; count of bases not matched to a gene: 16. Germline V gene lookup returns CDR1 MNHEY and CDR2 SMNVEV (reference sequence). The CDR3 consists of 18 residues.

The chain recombines TRBV7-2 with TRBJ1-2, with D uncertain. Trimming left V 5 bases short and J 5 bases short, with 21 bases between. CDR3 size: 16 residues. The germline V gene encodes CDR1 SGHTA and CDR2 FQGNSA. CDR3 amino acids: CASSIGRPALGYGYTF. CDR3 nucleotides: TGTGCCAGCAGCATAGGACGGCCCGCTCTTGGGTATGGCTACACCTTC.

The genes are TRBV6-5 and TRBJ2-3, with 10 bases identical to TRBD2. Per germline, CDR1 MNHEY and CDR2 SVGAGI. The CDR3 spans 13 residues. Trimming took 8 bases from V and 7 from J; bases not matched to a gene: 6. CDR3 in DNA: TGTGCCAGCCAGGCTAGCGGGAGTCATACGCAGTATTTT. This translates into CASQASGSHTQYF.

The V gene is TRBV4-3, the J gene TRBJ2-1; 10 bases fit TRBD1. The junction had 1 base not matched to a gene; V was cut back by 5 bases and J by 0 bases. The germline CDR1 and CDR2 sequences are LGHNA and YSLEER. This CDR3 region has 15 residues. The CDR3 DNA sequence: TGCGCCAGCAGCTGGACAGGGGGCTCCTACAATGAGCAGTTCTTC. As protein: CASSWTGGSYNEQFF.

The chain has TRBV9 and TRBJ2-1, with unresolved D. V lost 2 bases, J lost 0 bases, and 9 bases lay in between. Germline loops: CDR1 SGDLS, CDR2 YYNGEE. There are 15 residues in the CDR3. CDR3 in amino acids: CASSVGSRSYNEQFF. DNA of the CDR3: TGTGCCAGCAGCGTGGGATCCCGCTCCTACAATGAGCAGTTCTTC.

This clone was observed a handful of times. The V call is TRBV13, the J call TRBJ1-3; D unresolved. The CDR3 has 13 residues. Germline V gives CDR1 PRHDT, CDR2 FYEKMQ (reference sequence). The V gene lost 5 bases and the J gene lost 2 bases, with 7 bases spanning the gap. CDR3 loop: CASSHLAGNTIYF. The CDR3 DNA reads as TGTGCCAGCAGCCACCTGGCTGGAAACACCATATATTTT.

The chain joins TRBV27 to TRBJ2-5; D is tentatively TRBD1 or TRBD2 (5 bases each). Trimming cost V 3 bases and J 4 bases, with 9 bases left between them. CDR1 is MNHEY and CDR2 is SMNVEV in the germline V gene (reference sequence). The CDR3 sequence is 13 residues long. The CDR3 DNA sequence: TGTGCCAGCAGTTTTCTAGGGACAGAGACCCAGTACTTC. This encodes CASSFLGTETQYF.

The chain recombines TRBV30 with TRBJ1-2, with D possibly matching TRBD1 (5 bases). V shed 1 base and J shed 8 bases, with 20 bases lying between them. This CDR3 is 15 amino acids long. Germline CDR1 is GTSNPN and CDR2 is SVGIG (reference sequence). CDR3 residues: CAWSDGTEVEGGYTF. DNA of the CDR3: TGTGCCTGGAGTGATGGGACCGAGGTGGAGGGAGGCTACACCTTC.

This clone was picked up one time. V and J are TRBV11-3 and TRBJ2-5, with D hard to call. V lost 0 bases, J lost 2 bases, and 4 bases lay in between. This CDR3 region has 13 residues. The germline CDR1 and CDR2 sequences are SGHNT and YENEEA. The CDR3 here is CASSLEGQETQYF. CDR3 nucleotide sequence: TGTGCCAGCAGCTTAGAAGGTCAAGAGACCCAGTACTTC.

This chain links TRBV25-1 with TRBJ2-5; D is perhaps TRBD2 (6 bases). The CDR3 is 15 amino acids. Per the germline V gene, CDR1 is MGHDK and CDR2 is SYGVNS. The ends were cut back, 0 bases at V and 5 bases at J, with 13 bases in the middle. CDR3 coding DNA: TGTGCCAGCAGTGAATACGGGGGATTGGTGGAGACCCAGTACTTC. Amino acids: CASSEYGGLVETQYF.

The chain carries TRBV6-5 and TRBJ1-4; TRBD1 might be the D (6 bases). Trimming took off 1 base at V and 8 bases at J, with 14 bases between the two ends. This CDR3 is built from 15 residues. The germline CDR1 and CDR2 sequences are MNHEY and SVGAGI. CDR3 amino acids: CASSYYMGAGEKLFF. For the CDR3, the DNA is TGTGCCAGCAGTTACTACATGGGGGCAGGGGAAAAACTGTTTTTT.

Regarding this clone: Distinct nucleotide sequences in the sample also encode this CDR3. The chain is built from TRBV29-1 and TRBJ2-3, with a tentative D call TRBD1 (6 bases). The CDR3 length is 15 residues. Germline lookup yields CDR1 SQVTM and CDR2 ANQGSEA. V was cut by 0 bases and J by 2 bases, with 12 bases left in between. CDR3 nucleotide sequence: TGCAGCGTTGAAGATCGAGGACAGCTCACAGATACGCAGTATTTT. Translated: CSVEDRGQLTDTQYF.